The clone carrying this TCR beta chain was counted a single time. Its antigen is as yet unknown. PCR primers comprised 60 Vbeta and 13 Jbeta primers. The repertoire was sequenced with immunoSEQ multiplex PCR; TCRdb's copy has only in-frame clones and lacks some. The sample lists 75,000 to 100,000 clones, around 77% seen once, with about 3.5% in the top ten. These data originate in a study of cytomegalovirus exposure and HLA in healthy donors. From germline, CDR1 is MNHNS and CDR2 SASEGT. This CDR3 contains 17 residues. The V segment lost 3 bases and the J segment 11 bases; nucleotides outside the gene matches: 15. The study's findings and limits: While the bulk of TCR sequences proved rare, some public TCRs turned up in many donors.

V and J are TRBV6-1 and TRBJ1-5, with 11 positions matching TRBD1. This clonotype was sampled from a man in his forties in good health and CMV-seronegative. Sequenced input: PBMCs. CDR3 DNA: TGTGCCAGCAGTGAGGCTTTGGCCAGGACAGGGGGCGCGACCCAGCATTTT. Encoded protein: CASSEALARTGGATQHF.